This T cell receptor beta chain derives from a study of cytomegalovirus exposure and HLA in healthy donors. Study outcomes and limitations: TCR beta sequences numbering under 20,000 were associated with HLA alleles at 0.05 false discovery rate in a later analysis.

In the case of this clone: Its matching antigen is unknown.

Primers: 60 Vbeta forward and 13 Jbeta reverse. Original methodology: It was a later analysis that counted roughly 80 million unique TCR beta chains, of which some 12 million were shared. TCRdb's copy holds only in-frame clones and misses some; the assay was immunoSEQ multiplex PCR. V, J and clone size derive from that table, while D and trimming were established from the DNA sequence. The table shows under 130,000 clones, with about four fifths occurring only once. Trimming took off 0 bases at V and 2 bases at J, with 10 bases between the two ends. The CDR3 covers 14 residues. Germline V lookup: CDR1 GTSNPN, CDR2 SVGIG (reference sequence). Each of the donors was a healthy bone marrow donor.

The sequence derives from a man in his forties in good health and CMV-seronegative. Input material: PBMCs. The chain employs TRBV30 and TRBJ1-2; D possibly corresponds to TRBD1 (6 bases). CDR3 amino acids: CAWSVGTGNYGYTF. As DNA, the CDR3 is TGTGCCTGGAGTGTAGGTACAGGGAACTATGGCTACACCTTC.